These T cell receptor beta chains were read from a single sample in a study of T cell responses to AZD1222 COVID-19 vaccine. Sequencing used immunoSEQ multiplex PCR; TCRdb keeps in-frame clones, though not all of them. The table includes approximately 140,000 clones, around 90% detected once. The material was peripheral blood, obtained 28 days after the second dose of the MenACWY control vaccine. The receptors shown here come from an adult who received the MenACWY meningococcal vaccine as a control. The CDR3 runs from the conserved cysteine through the conserved F or W. Each record gives: D gene, clone size, V gene, J gene, CDR3 DNA, CDR3 protein. A D gene is named only where the DNA matches it firmly. Some rows mark clone size as missing; the rest say once, few, many or name a class of expanded clone.

TRBD1,few,TRBV29-1,TRBJ1-2,TGCAGCGTTGACGGGTGGGACAGGGGTGTATATGGCTACACCTTC,CSVDGWDRGVYGYTF
.,.,TRBV19,TRBJ2-3,TGTGCCAGTAGTATCCAGGGGACAGATACGCAGTATTTT,CASSIQGTDTQYF
TRBD2,.,TRBV19,TRBJ2-5,TGTGCCAGTAGTATAAAGGGCCCTAGCGGGAGGGCCCTCTTGGAGAGAGAGACCCAGTACTTC,CASSIKGPSGRALLERETQYF
.,.,TRBV11-2,TRBJ2-7,TGTGCCAGCAGCCCAAATAGCGGCTTTAGCGAGCAGTACTTC,CASSPNSGFSEQYF
.,.,TRBV5-1,TRBJ2-1,TGCGCCAGCAGCTGGGGGCAATCCTACAATGAGCAGTTCTTC,CASSWGQSYNEQFF
TRBD2,.,TRBV12-3/TRBV12-4,TRBJ2-7,TGTGCCAGCAGTCCAGGGACTAGCGACGAGCAGTACTTC,CASSPGTSDEQYF
.,.,TRBV3-1/TRBV3-2,TRBJ1-1,TGTGCCAGCAGCCAATACGGGGGGATGGCTTTCTTT,CASSQYGGMAFF
.,.,TRBV5-4,TRBJ2-5,TGTGCCAGCAGCAGCTCCGGGACGGAAGAGACCCAGTACTTC,CASSSSGTEETQYF
.,once,TRBV6-4,TRBJ1-5,TGTGCCAGCAGTTACAGGGCGGGGGATCAGCCCCAGCATTTT,CASSYRAGDQPQHF
.,.,TRBV28,TRBJ2-7,TGTGCCAGCAGTCCTGCGGGGTCCTACGAGCAGTACTTC,CASSPAGSYEQYF
TRBD1,.,TRBV6-5,TRBJ2-7,TGTGCCAGCAGCCACAGACAGGGTTCCTACGAGCAGTACTTC,CASSHRQGSYEQYF
TRBD1,once,TRBV10-3,TRBJ2-1,TGTGCCATCTCGACCTCCGGGACAGCTTACAATGAGCAGTTCTTC,CAISTSGTAYNEQFF
TRBD1,.,TRBV12-5,TRBJ2-7,TGTGCTAGTGGTTTGGGACAGGGCTCCTACGAGCAGTACTTC,CASGLGQGSYEQYF
.,.,TRBV27,TRBJ2-5,TGTGCCAGCAGTCCACTGACAGTCCAAGAGACCCAGTACTTC,CASSPLTVQETQYF
TRBD2,.,TRBV2,TRBJ2-1,TGTGCCAGCAGCGCGGGGGGGAATGAGCAGTTCTTC,CASSAGGNEQFF
TRBD1,.,TRBV2,TRBJ1-1,TGTGCCAGCGTGGGACAGGGGGGCACTGAAGCTTTCTTT,CASVGQGGTEAFF
TRBD2,.,TRBV7-2,TRBJ2-1,TGTGCCAGCAGCTCAAGACTAGCGGCCTACAATGAGCAGTTCTTC,CASSSRLAAYNEQFF
.,few,TRBV30,TRBJ1-2,TGTGCCTGGAGTGTTTCGGGGAATGCTAACTATGGCTACACCTTC,CAWSVSGNANYGYTF
.,.,TRBV19,TRBJ1-3,TGTGCCAGTATGGGGTCTGGAAACACCATATATTTT,CASMGSGNTIYF
TRBD1,.,TRBV28,TRBJ2-2,TGTGCCGGACGGTCCGGGACAGGGGGCCCGGGGGAGCTGTTTTTT,CAGRSGTGGPGELFF